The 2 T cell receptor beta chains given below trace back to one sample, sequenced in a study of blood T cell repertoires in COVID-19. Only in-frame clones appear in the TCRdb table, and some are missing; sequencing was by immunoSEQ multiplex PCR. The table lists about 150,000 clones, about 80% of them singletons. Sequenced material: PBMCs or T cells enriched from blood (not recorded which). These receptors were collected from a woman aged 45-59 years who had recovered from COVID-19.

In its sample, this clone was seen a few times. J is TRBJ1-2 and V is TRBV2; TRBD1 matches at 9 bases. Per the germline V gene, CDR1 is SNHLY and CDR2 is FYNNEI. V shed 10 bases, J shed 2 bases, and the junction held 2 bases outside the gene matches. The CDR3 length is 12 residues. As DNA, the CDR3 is TGTGCCACGGGGACAGGGAACTATGGCTACACCTTC. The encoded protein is CATGTGNYGYTF.

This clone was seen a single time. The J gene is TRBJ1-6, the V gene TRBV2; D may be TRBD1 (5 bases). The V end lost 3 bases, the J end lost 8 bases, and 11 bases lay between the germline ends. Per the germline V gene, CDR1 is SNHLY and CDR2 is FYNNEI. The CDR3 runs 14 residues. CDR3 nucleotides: TGTGCCAGCAGTGACAGGGTTTATGATTCACCCCTCCACTTT. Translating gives CASSDRVYDSPLHF.